This TCR beta chain was sequenced during a study of identical twins. Unique molecular identifiers were present on cDNA, and template switching added a universal primer site. TCRdb used MiXCR to reprocess the 5' RACE reads, holding one entry per CDR3 protein. The sample yields about 890,000 distinct CDR3 sequences, about 12% seen once. Study findings and constraints: The conclusions drew on cross-sectional statistical analysis instead of tracking the same donors. Zero-insertion findings could be partly confounded by invariant cells (MAIT and iNKT cells). Excess sharing between twins was weaker in beta out-of-frame sequences.

This clonotype was seen a handful of times. The target antigen is unknown. This sample also appeared in a second study, on yellow fever vaccine responses in identical twins.

Sequencing used PBMCs. This clonotype was obtained from a woman under 30 in good health.

In DNA, the CDR3 is TGTGCCAGTAGTATTGTGGGGAATCGGGAGCTGTTTTTT. Its translation is CASSIVGNRELFF. The chain employs TRBV19 and TRBJ2-2; D gene unclear. Germline loops: CDR1 LNHDA, CDR2 SQIVND (reference sequence). V lost 3 bases, J lost 9 bases, and 11 bases lay in between. The CDR3 consists of 13 residues.